The 29 T cell receptor beta chains below come from one sample, sequenced in a study of shared T cell receptors in the human thymus. The data were produced by immunoSEQ multiplex PCR, yet TCRdb's version contains in-frame clones alone and is incomplete. The data show fewer than 700,000 clones, roughly 90% seen once. These records were also assigned to another study, of human thymus T cells.

The sequenced material came from thymocytes. These receptors all stem from a boy under two years old with a congenital heart defect.

This chain uses TRBV27 with TRBJ2-2; 7 positions agree with TRBD1. The germline CDR1 and CDR2 sequences are MNHEY and SMNVEV (reference sequence). With 6 bases clipped from V and 3 bases from J, the junction kept 13 bases outside the gene matches. The CDR3 sequence is 17 residues long. The CDR3 nucleotides read TGTGCCAGCAGCTTGGGTCTGAGGGGGCTGGACACCGGGGAGCTGTTTTTT. Encoded protein: CASSLGLRGLDTGELFF.

The chain links TRBV7-9 to TRBJ2-1; 11 nucleotides match TRBD2. Germline assignment: CDR1 SEHNR and CDR2 FQNEAQ (reference sequence). Trimming at V came to 3 bases and at J to 4 bases, leaving 8 bases not matched to a gene. CDR3 length: 17 amino acids. The CDR3 DNA reads TGTGCCAGCAGCTTCGCGACTAGCGGGACAGAGTACAATGAGCAGTTCTTC. Translating it yields CASSFATSGTEYNEQFF.

J is TRBJ2-7 and V is TRBV7-9; D possibly corresponds to TRBD2 (5 bases). V was cut by 2 bases and J by 4 bases, with 6 bases left in between. CDR1 is SEHNR, CDR2 FQNEAQ, per germline (reference sequence). The CDR3 covers 12 residues. CDR3: CASSLPGYEQYF. CDR3 sequence (DNA): TGTGCCAGCAGCTTACCGGGATACGAGCAGTACTTC.

This sequence joins TRBV4-3 and TRBJ1-4, with D maybe TRBD1 (6 bases). V lost 1 base, J lost 8 bases, and 17 bases lay in between. This CDR3 is built from 16 residues. CDR1 and CDR2 (germline): LGHNA, YSLEER. Here the CDR3 reads CASSQGRAGALEKLFF. In DNA, the CDR3 is TGCGCCAGCAGCCAAGGGCGGGCAGGGGCGTTAGAAAAACTGTTTTTT.

The chain combines TRBV5-6 with TRBJ2-5, with D tentatively TRBD2 (6 bases). The germline V gene encodes CDR1 SGHDT and CDR2 YYEEEE. The V end was cut by 3 bases, the J end by 3 bases, with 12 bases between. The CDR3 consists of 14 residues. CDR3 DNA sequence: TGTGCCAGCAGCTCCGCCCGCGGGGAAGAGACCCAGTACTTC. Its protein is CASSSARGEETQYF.

The rearrangement links TRBV5-4 to TRBJ2-3; no definite D call. V was cut by 4 bases and J by 6 bases, with 6 bases left in between. The CDR3 sequence is 11 residues long. In germline, CDR1 is SGHNT, CDR2 YYREEE (reference sequence). In DNA form, the CDR3 reads TGTGCCAGCAGCATCGTGGATACGCAGTATTTT. It is translated as CASSIVDTQYF.

The rearrangement uses TRBV28 and TRBJ2-3; TRBD1 matches 10 bases. The CDR3 loop spans 18 amino acids. Per the germline V gene, CDR1 is MDHEN and CDR2 is SYDVKM. V shed 0 bases and J 1 base; nucleotides not matched to a gene: 7. The CDR3 loop reads CASSLWDRDRGGTDTQYF. CDR3 DNA sequence: TGTGCCAGCAGTTTATGGGACCGGGACAGGGGTGGCACAGATACGCAGTATTTT.

CDR3 DNA: TGCGCCAGCAGTGATAAAGCTGGGACAGGATATTACGAGCAGTACTTC. Its protein product is CASSDKAGTGYYEQYF. The chain is built from TRBV10-1 and TRBJ2-7, with TRBD1 matching over 8 bases. Trimming at V came to 3 bases and at J to 4 bases, leaving 11 bases not matched to a gene. From germline, CDR1 is WNHNN and CDR2 SYGVQD (reference sequence). This CDR3 contains 16 residues.

This rearrangement joins TRBV29-1 to TRBJ1-2, with a possible D match to TRBD1 (6 bases). Between the trimmed V and J ends, which lost 6 bases and 1 base, there was a span of 12 bases. The germline V gene has CDR1 SQVTM and CDR2 ANQGSEA. The CDR3 is 13 amino acids. The CDR3 loop is CSVIPGHNYGYTF. The CDR3 nucleotides read TGCAGCGTCATACCGGGACATAACTATGGCTACACCTTC.

In its sample, this clone was seen once. This rearrangement joins TRBV4-1 to TRBJ1-5, with D possibly matching TRBD1 (6 bases). The germline V gene encodes CDR1 MGHRA and CDR2 YSYEKL. The CDR3 covers 16 residues. V was pared by 4 bases and J by 2 bases, with 15 bases between. DNA for the CDR3: TGCGCCAGCAGCCGCTCCCCAGGGGACCGCAATCAGCCCCAGCATTTT. Translated: CASSRSPGDRNQPQHF.

The V call is TRBV6-1, the J call TRBJ2-1; D is ambiguous. Trimming pared 2 bases from V and 2 bases from J, leaving 13 bases between. CDR3 length: 16 residues. CDR1 is MNHNS and CDR2 is SASEGT in the germline V gene. The CDR3 coding sequence is TGTGCCAGCAGTGAAAGTCCCGGGTCCACCTACAATGAGCAGTTCTTC. Translation gives CASSESPGSTYNEQFF.

The J gene is TRBJ2-7, the V gene TRBV6-5; D possibly corresponds to TRBD2 (6 bases). Per the germline V gene, CDR1 is MNHEY and CDR2 is SVGAGI. Between the trimmed V and J ends, which lost 7 bases and 2 bases, there was a span of 18 bases. This CDR3 has 15 residues. In nucleotides, the CDR3 is TGTGCCAGCACCTCCCTCCGGGACTTTGCCTACGAGCAGTACTTC. It is translated as CASTSLRDFAYEQYF.

A single count supports this clone. J is TRBJ2-7 and V is TRBV27, with 7 nucleotides matching TRBD1. The CDR3 has 17 residues. CDR1 is MNHEY, CDR2 SMNVEV, per germline (reference sequence). Trimming at V came to 6 bases and at J to 2 bases, leaving 16 bases not matched to a gene. CDR3 DNA: TGTGCCAGCAGAGCACCTTCCGTCAGACAGGGTCCCTACGAGCAGTACTTC. Amino acids: CASRAPSVRQGPYEQYF.

The chain combines TRBV11-3 with TRBJ1-2; 8 bases are a match to TRBD1. Germline lookup yields CDR1 SGHNT and CDR2 YENEEA. V was pared by 3 bases and J by 8 bases, with 5 bases of the junction left unmatched. CDR3 length: 13 amino acids. The CDR3 reads CASSFQGAGGYTF. The CDR3 DNA sequence: TGTGCCAGCAGCTTCCAGGGGGCTGGGGGCTACACCTTC.

J is TRBJ2-2 and V is TRBV25-1; possible D gene TRBD2, 8 bases. This CDR3 has 17 residues. The V and J ends lost 2 bases and 6 bases respectively, with 19 bases between them. Germline-derived CDR1 and CDR2 are MGHDK and SYGVNS. The CDR3 DNA follows: TGTGCCAGCAGTGAAGTAGGGGGCGGGAGGCGGTCCGGGGAGCTGTTTTTT. Residues: CASSEVGGGRRSGELFF.

This clone was detected only a few times. CDR3 in amino acids: CASSPVGVAGGNYNEQFF. CDR3 bases: TGCGCCAGCAGTCCGGTGGGGGTAGCGGGAGGTAACTACAATGAGCAGTTCTTC. V and J are TRBV10-2 and TRBJ2-1; 10 positions match TRBD2. The germline V gene encodes CDR1 WSHSY and CDR2 SAAADI. The CDR3 spans 18 residues. Trimming took 5 bases from V and 3 from J; bases not matched to a gene: 13.

V is TRBV5-1 and J is TRBJ2-3; TRBD2 aligns across 10 bases. Germline trimming cut 3 bases from V and 5 bases from J; bases unmatched to any gene: 6. CDR3 size: 15 residues. The V gene's germline CDR1 is SGHRS and CDR2 YFSETQ. The CDR3, as DNA: TGCGCCAGCAGCTGGCTAGCGGGAGTGGAAGATACGCAGTATTTT. Amino acid sequence: CASSWLAGVEDTQYF.

This clone was seen just once. The gene calls are TRBV27 and TRBJ2-2; possible D gene TRBD2, 6 bases. This CDR3 comprises 17 residues. With 3 bases removed from V and 0 bases from J, the gap between germline ends came to 14 bases. Germline lookup yields CDR1 MNHEY and CDR2 SMNVEV (reference sequence). The CDR3, as DNA: TGTGCCAGCAGTTTGAGTAGCGGATTTACGAACACCGGGGAGCTGTTTTTT. Protein: CASSLSSGFTNTGELFF.

Here the CDR3 DNA reads TGTGCCAGCAGACAACTAGCGGGGTACACAGATACGCAGTATTTT. Protein: CASRQLAGYTDTQYF. The gene calls are TRBV2 and TRBJ2-3; TRBD2 matches at 10 bases. The J segment lost 2 bases and the V segment lost 6 bases, leaving 5 bases of the junction unmatched. CDR1 and CDR2 from the germline V gene are SNHLY and FYNNEI. CDR3 size: 15 residues.

The chain is built from TRBV19 and TRBJ1-3; 7 nucleotides agree with TRBD1. The V and J ends lost 6 bases and 0 bases, in that order; junction bases with no gene match: 20. Germline CDR1 LNHDA, CDR2 SQIVND (reference sequence). CDR3 size: 20 residues. The CDR3, as DNA: TGTGCCAGTAGCTCATCCGGGGGACAGATTAACAGGGACTCTGGAAACACCATATATTTT. Its protein product is CASSSSGGQINRDSGNTIYF.

This chain uses TRBV9 with TRBJ2-7; the match to TRBD2 covers 12 bases. Germline CDR1 and CDR2: SGDLS and YYNGEE. The CDR3 has 15 residues. J lost 6 bases, V lost 4 bases, and 8 bases had no gene match. CDR3 nucleotide sequence: TGTGCCAGCAGCCCCGGGGGACTAGCGGGCCGCGAGCAGTACTTC. Translated, it gives CASSPGGLAGREQYF.

Only one count was recorded for this clone. J is TRBJ2-1 and V is TRBV28; 7 positions agree with TRBD2. Germline V lookup: CDR1 MDHEN, CDR2 SYDVKM. The CDR3 loop spans 14 amino acids. J was trimmed by 8 bases and V by 2 bases; bases with no gene match: 6. CDR3 protein: CASSLLPGRDEQFF. CDR3 bases: TGTGCCAGCAGTTTACTTCCAGGGAGGGATGAGCAGTTCTTC.

The J gene is TRBJ2-1, the V gene TRBV30, with TRBD2 matching over 8 bases. V lost 5 bases, J lost 3 bases, and 15 bases stayed unmatched. This CDR3 has 17 residues. Germline V gives CDR1 GTSNPN, CDR2 SVGIG (reference sequence). CDR3 residues: CAWGKGDASGSYNEQFF. DNA of the CDR3: TGTGCCTGGGGTAAAGGGGACGCCAGCGGGAGCTACAATGAGCAGTTCTTC.

This sequence joins TRBV13 and TRBJ2-7; 10 positions match TRBD1. Losses at the gene ends were 2 bases for V and 3 bases for J; bases not matched to a gene: 7. The CDR3 length is 16 residues. Germline V gene lookup returns CDR1 PRHDT and CDR2 FYEKMQ (reference sequence). CDR3 sequence: CASSLRPRDRGYEQYF. The CDR3 region has the DNA TGTGCCAGCAGCTTACGACCTAGGGACAGGGGCTACGAGCAGTACTTC.

The rearrangement links TRBV10-3 to TRBJ2-7, with 11 bases that match TRBD2. The CDR3 extends over 13 amino acids. V was clipped by 10 bases and J by 2 bases; unmatched bases: 4. Germline V gene sequence: CDR1 ENHRY, CDR2 SYGVKD. DNA for the CDR3: TGTGCCACTGCGGGACTAGCGGCCTACGAGCAGTACTTC. Translated: CATAGLAAYEQYF.

V usage is TRBV6-5 and J usage is TRBJ2-7, with D tentatively TRBD2 (6 bases). V lost 6 bases to trimming and J lost 1 base, with 13 bases between them. CDR3 length equals 14 residues. Looked up from germline, CDR1 is MNHEY and CDR2 is SVGAGI. As DNA, the CDR3 is TGTGCCAGCAGGAAGGGAGCGGGTTCCTACGAGCAGTACTTC. Its translation is CASRKGAGSYEQYF.

The J gene is TRBJ2-5, the V gene TRBV7-3, with 7 bases identical to TRBD2. The J segment lost 2 bases and the V segment lost 6 bases, leaving 12 bases of the junction unmatched. CDR1 and CDR2 (germline): SGHTA, FQGTGA. The CDR3 has 16 amino acids. The CDR3 loop reads CASSHGELAEQETQYF. The CDR3 DNA sequence: TGTGCCAGCAGTCATGGTGAGCTAGCGGAACAAGAGACCCAGTACTTC. Using reference TRBV7-3 and TRBJ2-5 for the parts outside the CDR3, the full variable domain is GAGVSQTPSNKVTEKGKYVELRCDPISGHTALYWYRQSLGQGPEFLIYFQGTGAADDSGLPNDRFFAVRPEGSVSTLKIQRTERGDSAVYLCASSHGELAEQETQYFGPGTRLLVL.

The J gene is TRBJ1-1, the V gene TRBV5-1, with D uncertain. Germline CDR1 is SGHRS and CDR2 is YFSETQ. The V end was cut by 0 bases, the J end by 7 bases, with 22 bases between. The CDR3 totals 17 residues. In DNA, the CDR3 is TGCGCCAGCAGCTTGGCAGGCCCGCGAAATCTCCGGGGTGAAGCTTTCTTT. Translation gives CASSLAGPRNLRGEAFF.

The chain recombines TRBV18 with TRBJ1-4, with 7 bases that match TRBD1. This CDR3 comprises 16 residues. J lost 8 bases, V lost 3 bases, and 12 bases had no gene match. Germline V gene sequence: CDR1 KGHSH, CDR2 LQKENI. CDR3 sequence: CASSPSADRELEKLFF. In nucleotides, the CDR3 is TGTGCCAGCTCACCTTCTGCCGACAGGGAACTGGAAAAACTGTTTTTT.